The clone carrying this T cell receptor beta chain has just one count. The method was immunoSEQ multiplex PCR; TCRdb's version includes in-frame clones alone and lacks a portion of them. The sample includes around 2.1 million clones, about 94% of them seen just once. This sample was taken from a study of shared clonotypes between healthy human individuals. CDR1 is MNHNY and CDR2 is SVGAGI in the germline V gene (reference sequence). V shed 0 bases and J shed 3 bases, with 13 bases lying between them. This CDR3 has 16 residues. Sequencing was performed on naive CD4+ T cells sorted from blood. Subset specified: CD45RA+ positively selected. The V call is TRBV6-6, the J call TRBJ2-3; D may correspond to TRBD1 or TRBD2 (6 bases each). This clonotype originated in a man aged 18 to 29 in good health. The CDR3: CASSYSTGGITDTQYF. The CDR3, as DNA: TGTGCCAGCAGTTACTCGACCGGGGGCATAACAGATACGCAGTATTTT.